This TCR beta chain was observed in a study of blood T cell repertoires in COVID-19. The method was immunoSEQ multiplex PCR; TCRdb's version includes in-frame clones alone and lacks a portion of them. The sample shows about 200,000 clones, around three quarters of them seen only once. V shed 5 bases, J shed 2 bases, and the junction held 8 bases outside the gene matches. This CDR3 spans 16 amino acids. Looked up from germline, CDR1 is SGHRS and CDR2 is YFSETQ. The count of this clone is one. This chain connects TRBV5-1 to TRBJ2-1, with 9 bases lining up with TRBD2. Material for sequencing was peripheral blood. This sequence originates from a woman in her 70s with acute or convalescent COVID-19. The chain's CDR3 is CASRKVAGATYNEQFF. The DNA of the CDR3 is TGCGCCAGCAGGAAAGTAGCGGGAGCAACCTACAATGAGCAGTTCTTC. The variable domain in full, completed from reference TRBV5-1 and TRBJ2-1, reads KAGVTQTPRYLIKTRGQQVTLSCSPISGHRSVSWYQQTPGQGLQFLFEYFSETQRNKGNFPGRFSGRQFSNSRSEMNVSTLELGDSALYLCASRKVAGATYNEQFFGPGTRLTVL.